This T cell receptor (beta chain) is drawn from a study of radiotherapy plus CTLA-4 blockade in lung cancer. Looking at the study overall: Patients showed objective responses in about 20% of cases and disease control in roughly 34%. Study observations and caveats: Following radiotherapy plus ipilimumab, tumor-derived TCR clones expanded in the blood.

The protocol was immunoSEQ multiplex PCR, while the TCRdb copy is restricted to in-frame clones and leaves out a portion. In the table there are about 85,000 clones, 75% to 90% of which are singletons. To note about this clone: The antigen is not known. The same CDR3 also results from other DNA sequences found in this sample.

Chemo-refractory metastatic non-small-cell lung cancer patients underwent focal radiation alongside CTLA-4 blockade with ipilimumab. Source: peripheral blood, taken from a patient treated with radiotherapy plus ipilimumab. The sequence came from a human donor with non-small cell lung cancer who had a partial response to radiotherapy plus ipilimumab.

The CDR3 here is CASSVTTGRANYGYTF. DNA for the CDR3: TGCGCCAGCAGCGTCACGACGGGGAGAGCTAACTATGGCTACACCTTC. The chain couples TRBV5-1 to TRBJ1-2, with unresolved D. Germline V lookup: CDR1 SGHRS, CDR2 YFSETQ. The CDR3 extends over 16 amino acids. V was clipped by 4 bases and J by 0 bases, with 16 bases between them.